This T cell receptor beta chain was captured by sequencing in a study of blood T cells in healthy people across ages. Overall study: Template switching retrieved approximately one barcoded beta molecule for each two T cells.

Germline V lookup: CDR1 SGHTA, CDR2 FQGNSA. The CDR3 runs 15 residues. The V and J ends lost 1 base and 2 bases respectively, with 9 bases between them. A J-beta primer mix and a sample-barcoded 5' primer were used in a second PCR of roughly 6 to 11 cycles. There were at least 3 million CDR3-containing paired-end reads obtained from each sample. TCRdb processed the 5' RACE reads anew with MiXCR; each CDR3 protein has one entry. Seen here are about a million distinct CDR3 sequences, 51% observed once, and the top ten hold about a fifth. This clonotype was seen a handful of times. This rearrangement joins TRBV7-2 to TRBJ1-5, with D maybe TRBD1 (6 bases). Sequenced material: blood. This receptor was taken from a woman aged 55 to 70 in good health. The CDR3 is CASSLGDTRNQPQHF. As DNA, the CDR3 is TGTGCCAGCAGCTTAGGGGACACCCGCAATCAGCCCCAGCATTTT.